Listed below are T cell receptor beta chains from one sample, sequenced in a study of low-dose radiotherapy and immunotherapy resistance in tumors. TCRdb redid the calling of the reads with MiXCR, one entry per CDR3 protein. The sample has tens of thousands of distinct CDR3 sequences, 15% to 20% seen once. This specimen consisted of PBMCs, obtained before treatment. All receptors come from a male donor with prostate cancer. Both conserved end residues are part of each CDR3. The order of the fields is CDR3 length, V gene, D gene, J gene, clone size, CDR3 protein, CDR3 DNA. D genes are given only for firm matches. Clone size is stated in some rows and not others, as once, few, many or a class when expanded.

>11|TRBV25-1|-|TRBJ2-5|many
CASSEVETQYF
TGTGCCAGCAGTGAAGTCGAGACCCAGTACTTC
>15|TRBV14|-|TRBJ2-3|many
CASSQEPQGADTQYF
TGTGCCAGCAGCCAAGAACCCCAGGGCGCAGATACGCAGTATTTT
>14|TRBV28|-|TRBJ2-2|-
CASSFYLNTGELFF
TGTGCCAGCAGTTTTTACCTGAACACCGGGGAGCTGTTTTTT
>13|TRBV6-2/TRBV6-3|-|TRBJ2-2|many
CASSYRVTGELFF
TGTGCCAGCAGTTACAGGGTCACCGGGGAGCTGTTTTTT
>21|TRBV23-1|-|TRBJ2-1|-
CASSQFEGGKGGPSYNSEQFF
TGCGCCAGCAGTCAATTCGAGGGTGGAAAGGGGGGTCCCTCCTACAATTCTGAGCAGTTCTTC
>12|TRBV6-1|-|TRBJ1-1|many
CASSASRTEAFF
TGTGCCAGCAGTGCGTCGAGGACTGAAGCTTTCTTT
>12|TRBV5-1|-|TRBJ2-3|many
CASSAERDTQYF
TGCGCCAGCAGCGCCGAGAGAGATACGCAGTATTTT
>14|TRBV20-1|-|TRBJ1-2|many
CSARGGGGGYGYTF
TGCAGTGCTAGAGGAGGGGGGGGCGGCTATGGCTACACCTTC
>14|TRBV30|TRBD1|TRBJ1-5|many
CAWAPGQGSQPQHF
TGTGCCTGGGCTCCGGGACAGGGAAGTCAGCCCCAGCATTTT
>14|TRBV6-6|TRBD1|TRBJ1-4|many
CASSKTGGSQKLFF
TGTGCCAGCAGTAAGACAGGGGGATCGCAAAAACTGTTTTTT
>15|TRBV7-9|-|TRBJ2-3|many
CASSLDSTGTDTQYF
TGTGCCAGCAGCTTAGACAGTACCGGCACAGATACGCAGTATTTT
>14|TRBV6-2/TRBV6-3|TRBD1|TRBJ2-3|few
CASSFGQAADTQYF
TGTGCCAGCAGTTTTGGACAGGCGGCAGATACGCAGTATTTT
>12|TRBV19|-|TRBJ2-1|many
CATLEGPNEQFF
TGTGCCACCCTCGAGGGACCTAATGAGCAGTTCTTC
>17|TRBV4-2|TRBD1|TRBJ2-3|many
CASSLQGRQGATDTQYF
TGTGCCAGCAGCCTCCAAGGGCGACAGGGGGCAACAGATACGCAGTATTTT
>15|TRBV3-1|TRBD2|TRBJ2-3|many
CASGHGTIRSDTQYF
TGTGCCAGCGGCCACGGGACTATACGGTCGGATACGCAGTATTTT
>17|TRBV7-9|TRBD2|TRBJ2-5|-
CASSIGLAGGYQETQYF
TGTGCCAGCAGCATCGGACTAGCGGGGGGGTACCAAGAGACCCAGTACTTC
>16|TRBV7-9|-|TRBJ2-2|many
CASIGFSGGLTGELFF
TGTGCCAGCATCGGCTTTTCCGGGGGACTCACCGGGGAGCTGTTTTTT
>13|TRBV12-3/TRBV12-4|-|TRBJ2-7|many
CASSLARADEQYF
TGTGCCAGCAGTTTAGCCAGGGCAGACGAGCAGTACTTC
>11|TRBV5-8|-|TRBJ2-7|-
CASSLEYEQCF
TGTGCCAGCAGCTTGGAGTACGAGCAGTGCTTC
>16|TRBV7-2|-|TRBJ2-3|many
CASRSGAGSSTDTQYF
TGTGCCAGCAGATCCGGGGCGGGGTCTAGCACAGATACGCAGTATTTT
>13|TRBV18|-|TRBJ2-1|many
CASSRVGDLEQFF
TGTGCCAGCTCCCGGGTTGGGGATTTAGAGCAGTTCTTC
>12|TRBV20-1|TRBD1|TRBJ2-7|many
CSARGTAYEQYF
TGCAGTGCTAGGGGGACAGCTTACGAGCAGTACTTC
>14|TRBV5-1|-|TRBJ2-7|-
CASSPRTEAYEQYF
TGCGCCAGCAGCCCCCGGACAGAAGCCTACGAGCAGTACTTC
>14|TRBV7-9|TRBD2|TRBJ2-7|many
CASSPAGDSYEQYF
TGTGCCAGCAGCCCAGCGGGGGACTCCTACGAGCAGTACTTC
>14|TRBV7-2|-|TRBJ2-2|many
CASSLVPNTGELFF
TGTGCCAGCAGCTTAGTTCCGAACACCGGGGAGCTGTTTTTT